The entry below gives a single T cell receptor beta chain sequence along with its context. Its antigen is as yet unknown. V was pared by 10 bases and J by 3 bases, with 13 bases between. The CDR3 is 13 amino acids. Germline V gene data show CDR1 as MNHEY and CDR2 as SVGAGI. The data stem from a study of OX40 agonist ivuxolimab in advanced cancers. Overall study context: Prior anti-PD-1, anti-PD-L1 or anti-CTLA-4 therapy was allowed; 30% to 40% had some. Study results and caveats: At 0.1 to 3.0 mg/kg and by week 6, clonal expansion occurred in CD4+ and CD8+ blood T cells.

Assay used: immunoSEQ multiplex PCR; TCRdb lists only in-frame clones, some missing. Here the sample spans fewer than 25,000 clones, 80% to 90% being singletons. The sample consisted of CD4+ or CD8+ T cells sorted from blood, taken in a trial of the OX40 agonist ivuxolimab. The chain recombines TRBV6-5 with TRBJ2-4; tentatively, D is TRBD2 (6 bases). This TCR was recovered from an adult with an advanced solid tumor such as melanoma, head and neck, liver or kidney cancer. As DNA, the CDR3 is TGTGCCACGACGGGGGATGGCAAAAACATTCAGTACTTC. Translated: CATTGDGKNIQYF.